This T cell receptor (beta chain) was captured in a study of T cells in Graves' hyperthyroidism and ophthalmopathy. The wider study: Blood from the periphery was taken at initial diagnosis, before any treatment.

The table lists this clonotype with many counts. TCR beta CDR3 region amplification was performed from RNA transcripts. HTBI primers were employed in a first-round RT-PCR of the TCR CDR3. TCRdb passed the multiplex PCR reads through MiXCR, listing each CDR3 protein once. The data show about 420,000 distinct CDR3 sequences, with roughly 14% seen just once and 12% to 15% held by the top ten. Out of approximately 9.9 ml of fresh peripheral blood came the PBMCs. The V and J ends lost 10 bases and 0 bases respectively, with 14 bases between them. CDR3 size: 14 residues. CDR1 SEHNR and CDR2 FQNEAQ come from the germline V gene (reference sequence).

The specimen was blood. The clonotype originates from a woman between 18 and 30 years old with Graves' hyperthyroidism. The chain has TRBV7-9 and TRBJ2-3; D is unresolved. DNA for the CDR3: TGTGCCACCCGAATGGCCGGGAGCACAGATACGCAGTATTTT. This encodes CATRMAGSTDTQYF.